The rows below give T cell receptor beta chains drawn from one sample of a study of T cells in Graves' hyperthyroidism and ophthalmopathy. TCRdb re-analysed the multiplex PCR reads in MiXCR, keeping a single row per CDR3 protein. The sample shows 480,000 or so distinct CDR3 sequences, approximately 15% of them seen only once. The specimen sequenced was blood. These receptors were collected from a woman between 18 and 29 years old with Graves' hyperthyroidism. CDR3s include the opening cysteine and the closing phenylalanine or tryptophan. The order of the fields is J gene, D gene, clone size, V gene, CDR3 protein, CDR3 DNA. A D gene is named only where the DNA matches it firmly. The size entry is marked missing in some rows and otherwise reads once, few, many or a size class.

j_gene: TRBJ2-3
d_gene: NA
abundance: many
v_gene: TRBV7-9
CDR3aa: CASSETRDTQYF
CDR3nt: TGTGCCAGCAGCGAAACAAGGGATACGCAGTATTTT

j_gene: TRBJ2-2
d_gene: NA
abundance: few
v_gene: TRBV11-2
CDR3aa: CASSFASGGKFGELFF
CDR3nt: TGTGCCAGCAGCTTCGCATCCGGGGGAAAATTTGGGGAGCTGTTTTTT

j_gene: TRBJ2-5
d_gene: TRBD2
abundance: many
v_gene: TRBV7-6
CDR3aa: CASRSGGTRQETQYF
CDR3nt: TGTGCCAGCAGGTCCGGCGGGACTAGACAAGAGACCCAGTACTTC

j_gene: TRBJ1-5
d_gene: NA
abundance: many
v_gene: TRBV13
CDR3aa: CASSFRFEGFGNQPQHF
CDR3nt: TGTGCCAGCAGCTTTAGGTTTGAAGGGTTCGGGAATCAGCCCCAGCATTTT

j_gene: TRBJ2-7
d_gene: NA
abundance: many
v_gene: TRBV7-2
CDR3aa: CASSLPVSGSYEQYF
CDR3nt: TGTGCCAGCAGCTTACCCGTTAGCGGCTCCTACGAGCAGTACTTC

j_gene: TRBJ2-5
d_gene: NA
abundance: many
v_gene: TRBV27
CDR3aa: CASSYRAGTQETQYF
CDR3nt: TGTGCCAGCAGTTACAGGGCGGGAACACAAGAGACCCAGTACTTC

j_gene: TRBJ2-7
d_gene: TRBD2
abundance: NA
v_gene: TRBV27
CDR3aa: CASSRTAGGAYEQYF
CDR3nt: TGTGCCAGCAGTAGGACAGCGGGGGGAGCCTACGAGCAGTACTTC

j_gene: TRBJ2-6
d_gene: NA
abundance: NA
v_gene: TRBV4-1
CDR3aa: CASSQGGSGANVLTF
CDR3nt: TGCGCCAGCAGCCAAGGCGGATCTGGGGCCAACGTCCTGACTTTC

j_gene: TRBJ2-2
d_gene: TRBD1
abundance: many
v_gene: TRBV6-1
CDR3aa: CASSEKKGDRGNTGELFF
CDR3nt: TGTGCCAGCAGTGAAAAGAAAGGGGACAGGGGGAACACCGGGGAGCTGTTTTTT

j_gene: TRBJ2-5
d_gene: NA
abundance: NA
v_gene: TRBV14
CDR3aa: CASSRRQGGSETQYF
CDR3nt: TGTGCCAGCAGCCGCAGACAGGGAGGGTCAGAGACCCAGTACTTC

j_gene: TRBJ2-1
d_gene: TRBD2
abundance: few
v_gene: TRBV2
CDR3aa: CASSEEGPLGGDNEQFF
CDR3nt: TGTGCCAGCAGTGAAGAGGGACCACTGGGAGGGGACAATGAGCAGTTCTTC

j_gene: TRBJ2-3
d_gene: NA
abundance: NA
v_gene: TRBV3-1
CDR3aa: CASSQPVPHTQYF
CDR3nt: TGTGCCAGCAGCCAACCTGTACCACATACGCAGTATTTT

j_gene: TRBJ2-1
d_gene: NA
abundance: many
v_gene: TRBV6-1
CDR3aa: CASSYFGDEQFF
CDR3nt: TGTGCCAGCAGTTATTTCGGTGATGAGCAGTTCTTC

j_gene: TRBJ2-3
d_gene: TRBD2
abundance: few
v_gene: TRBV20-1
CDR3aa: CSARDQSGTSGKSAYPQYF
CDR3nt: TGCAGTGCTAGAGACCAGTCCGGGACTAGCGGGAAGTCGGCCTATCCGCAGTATTTT

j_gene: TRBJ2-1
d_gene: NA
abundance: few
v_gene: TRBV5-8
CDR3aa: CASSSRFQFSSYNEQFF
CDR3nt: TGTGCCAGCAGCTCCAGGTTCCAATTTAGCTCCTACAATGAGCAGTTCTTC

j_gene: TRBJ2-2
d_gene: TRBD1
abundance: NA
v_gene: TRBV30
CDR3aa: CAWKLTGLTGELFF
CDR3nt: TGTGCCTGGAAGCTGACAGGGTTGACCGGGGAGCTGTTTTTT

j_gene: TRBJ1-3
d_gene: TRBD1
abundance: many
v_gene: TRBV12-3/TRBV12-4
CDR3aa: CASSSTGTDSGNTIYF
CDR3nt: TGTGCCAGCAGTTCAACCGGGACAGACTCTGGAAACACCATATATTTT

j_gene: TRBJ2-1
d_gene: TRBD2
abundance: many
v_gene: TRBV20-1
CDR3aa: CSASTSGPYNEQFF
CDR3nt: TGCAGTGCTAGTACTAGCGGGCCCTACAATGAGCAGTTCTTC

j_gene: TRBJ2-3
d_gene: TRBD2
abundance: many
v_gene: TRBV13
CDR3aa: CATTKREFTDTQYF
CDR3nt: TGTGCCACCACGAAGCGGGAGTTCACAGATACGCAGTATTTT

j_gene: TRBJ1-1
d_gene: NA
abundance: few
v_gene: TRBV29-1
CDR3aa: CSVGGGSAAFF
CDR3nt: TGCAGCGTGGGGGGGGGATCAGCAGCTTTCTTT

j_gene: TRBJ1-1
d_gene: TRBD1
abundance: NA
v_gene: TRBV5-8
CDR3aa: CASRRQGRGTEAFF
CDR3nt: TGTGCCAGCAGAAGACAGGGACGAGGAACTGAAGCTTTCTTT

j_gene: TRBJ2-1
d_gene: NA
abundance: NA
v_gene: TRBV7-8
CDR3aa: CASSFGAARVNEQFF
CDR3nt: TGTGCCAGCAGCTTCGGTGCAGCCCGAGTTAATGAGCAGTTCTTC

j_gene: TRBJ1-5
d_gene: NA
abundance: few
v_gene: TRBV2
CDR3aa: CASKERESNQPQHF
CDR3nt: TGTGCCAGCAAAGAGCGGGAAAGCAATCAGCCCCAGCATTTT

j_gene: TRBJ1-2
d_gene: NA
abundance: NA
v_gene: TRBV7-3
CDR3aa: CASSLTSLKDRPGRIGYTF
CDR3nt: TGTGCCAGCAGCTTAACCTCACTAAAAGACAGGCCAGGTCGGATTGGCTACACCTTC

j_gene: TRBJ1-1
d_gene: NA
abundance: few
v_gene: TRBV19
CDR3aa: CASSIGTGGNTEAFF
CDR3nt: TGTGCCAGTAGTATAGGGACGGGAGGAAACACTGAAGCTTTCTTT